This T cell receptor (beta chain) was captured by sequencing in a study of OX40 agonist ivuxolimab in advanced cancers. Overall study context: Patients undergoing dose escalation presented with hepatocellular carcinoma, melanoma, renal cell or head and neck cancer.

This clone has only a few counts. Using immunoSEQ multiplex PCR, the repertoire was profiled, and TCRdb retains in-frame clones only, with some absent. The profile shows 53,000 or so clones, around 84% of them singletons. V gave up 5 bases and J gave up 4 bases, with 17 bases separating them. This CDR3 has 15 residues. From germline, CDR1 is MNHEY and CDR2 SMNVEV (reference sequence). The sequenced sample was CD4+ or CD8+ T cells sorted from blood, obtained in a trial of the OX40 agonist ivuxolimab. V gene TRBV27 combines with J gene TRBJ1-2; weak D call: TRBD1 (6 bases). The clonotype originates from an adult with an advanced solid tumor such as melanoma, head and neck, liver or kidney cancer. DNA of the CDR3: TGTGCCAGCAGTAGGACAGTGTCGGACGGCTATGGCTACACCTTC. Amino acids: CASSRTVSDGYGYTF.